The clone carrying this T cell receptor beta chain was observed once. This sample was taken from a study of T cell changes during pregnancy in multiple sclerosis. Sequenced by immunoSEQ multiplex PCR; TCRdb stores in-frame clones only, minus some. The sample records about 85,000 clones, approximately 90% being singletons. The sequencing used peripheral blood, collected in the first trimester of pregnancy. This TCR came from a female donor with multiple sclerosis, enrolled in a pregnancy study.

The CDR3: CASSPRTSGVSRETQYF. In DNA, the CDR3 is TGTGCCAGTAGTCCCAGGACTAGCGGGGTCTCCAGGGAGACCCAGTACTTC. The chain carries TRBV19 and TRBJ2-5, with 12 bases aligning to TRBD2. Trimming cost V 5 bases and J 5 bases; bases outside gene matches: 12. CDR1 LNHDA and CDR2 SQIVND come from the germline V gene (reference sequence). CDR3 length: 17 residues.